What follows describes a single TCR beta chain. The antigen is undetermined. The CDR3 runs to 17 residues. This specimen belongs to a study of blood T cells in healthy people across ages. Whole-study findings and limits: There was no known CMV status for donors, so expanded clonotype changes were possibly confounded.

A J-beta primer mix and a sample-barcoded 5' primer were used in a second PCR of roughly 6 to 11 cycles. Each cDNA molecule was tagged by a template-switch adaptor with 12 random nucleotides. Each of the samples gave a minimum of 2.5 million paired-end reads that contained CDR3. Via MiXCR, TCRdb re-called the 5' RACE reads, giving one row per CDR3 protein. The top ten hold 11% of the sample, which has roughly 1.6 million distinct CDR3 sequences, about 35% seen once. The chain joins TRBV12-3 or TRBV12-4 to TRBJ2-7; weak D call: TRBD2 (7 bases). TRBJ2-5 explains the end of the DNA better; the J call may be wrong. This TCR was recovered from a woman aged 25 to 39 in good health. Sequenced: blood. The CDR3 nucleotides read TGTGCCAGCAGCTTTAAGGGGGGGGGTGGGAGAGGAGAGACCCAGTACTTC. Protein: CASSFKGGGGRGETQYF.